This TCR beta chain was identified during a study of human T cells and chemical hapten exposure. TCRdb used MiXCR to reprocess the RACE reads, holding one entry per CDR3 protein. The sample includes 80,000 or so distinct CDR3 sequences, approximately 11% of them seen just once. Described time point: patch test 1, 2 weeks after DPC sensitization. Treatment reported: therapeutic diphenylcyclopropenone sensitization with weekly scalp DPC. This clonotype was observed a few times. V lost 6 bases to trimming and J lost 1 base, with 15 bases between them. There are 15 residues in the CDR3. In germline, CDR1 is MGHRA, CDR2 YSYEKL.

The sample here was whole blood, taken in connection with sensitization to the hapten diphenylcyclopropenone (DPC). The J gene is TRBJ1-1, the V gene TRBV4-1, with a weak D call TRBD1 (6 bases). This receptor was identified in a woman aged 45-60 years with alopecia areata. Some clones in this sample may be carry-over from other donors' samples. CDR3 DNA: TGCGCCAGCAGTCCACCGGGACACCGGAACACTGAAGCTTTCTTT. This codes for CASSPPGHRNTEAFF.